This passage covers 14 T cell receptor beta chains from one sample sequenced in a study of blood T cells in healthy people across ages. Sample-barcoded 5' priming and a J-beta primer mix drove a second PCR of roughly 7 to 11 cycles. TCRdb redid the calling of the 5' RACE reads with MiXCR, one entry per CDR3 protein. Of about 1.5 million distinct CDR3 sequences in the sample, around 40% were seen once. The sequenced sample was blood. These receptor sequences come from a woman in her late teens or twenties in good health.

The chain joins TRBV20-1 to TRBJ2-7; TRBD1 or TRBD2 may be the D gene (7 bases each). The V gene's germline CDR1 is DFQATT and CDR2 SNEGSKA (reference sequence). The length of the CDR3 is 15 residues. V was trimmed by 7 bases and J by 0 bases, leaving 19 bases between them. Here the CDR3 DNA reads TGCAGTGTATTCCGGCAGGGGGGGAGCTCCTACGAGCAGTACTTC. It specifies CSVFRQGGSSYEQYF.

The rearrangement links TRBV14 to TRBJ2-1, with unresolved D. The CDR3 is 13 amino acids. V lost 4 bases and J lost 9, with 13 bases in between. The germline gives CDR1 SGHDN, CDR2 FVKESK. In nucleotides, the CDR3 is TGTGCCAGCAGCCCTGCCCCTTTGGGTGAGCAGTTCTTC. It specifies CASSPAPLGEQFF.

In regard to this clonotype: A junction boundary mismatches the germline segment, possibly from a read error. The rearrangement joins TRBV4-3 to TRBJ2-1; possibly TRBD1 for D (5 bases). This CDR3 spans 16 amino acids. From germline, CDR1 is LGHNA and CDR2 YSLEER. CDR3 coding DNA: TGCGCCGGCAGCCAAGATCCCCAGGGAAACTACAATGAGCAGTTCTTC. This encodes CAGSQDPQGNYNEQFF.

The genes are TRBV20-1 and TRBJ2-2; unclear D gene. Germline V gene sequence: CDR1 DFQATT, CDR2 SNEGSKA (reference sequence). Trimming shortened V by 3 bases and J by 9 bases, and 8 bases separated the two germline ends. This CDR3 spans 11 amino acids. The DNA for the CDR3 is TGCAGTGCTAGTAATCGATGGGAGCTGTTTTTT. Protein sequence: CSASNRWELFF.

The rearrangement uses TRBV12-3 or TRBV12-4 and TRBJ2-1; a possible D gene is TRBD1 (6 bases). V lost 2 bases, J lost 9 bases, and 17 bases lay in between. This CDR3 contains 15 residues. The CDR3 protein is CASSLTGTPDVEQFF. The CDR3 nucleotides read TGTGCCAGCAGTTTAACCGGGACACCTGATGTTGAGCAGTTCTTC.

The J gene is TRBJ1-1, the V gene TRBV6-6; the D gene is possibly TRBD1 (6 bases). Germline V CDR1 and CDR2: MNHNY, SVGAGI (reference sequence). Trimming stripped 10 bases from V and 0 bases from J, with 12 bases between. The CDR3 has 13 amino acids. This CDR3 reads CATNRELNTEAFF. CDR3 DNA sequence: TGTGCCACCAACAGGGAGCTGAACACTGAAGCTTTCTTT.

The V call is TRBV20-1, the J call TRBJ2-1; weak D call: TRBD1 (6 bases). This CDR3 comprises 14 residues. Germline V gene data show CDR1 as DFQATT and CDR2 as SNEGSKA (reference sequence). The V and J ends lost 6 bases and 3 bases respectively, with 15 bases between them. In nucleotides, the CDR3 is TGCAGTGCCGTTGGGGCAGGGGTCTACAATGAGCAGTTCTTC. Translating it yields CSAVGAGVYNEQFF.

The chain employs TRBV4-3 and TRBJ2-7; no clear D. The V and J ends lost 2 bases and 3 bases respectively, with 8 bases between them. CDR3 size: 13 residues. Germline-derived CDR1 and CDR2 are LGHNA and YSLEER. The CDR3 protein is CASSQRFDYEQYF. DNA of the CDR3: TGCGCCAGCAGCCAAAGATTTGACTACGAGCAGTACTTC.

This chain connects TRBV6-5 to TRBJ2-6; D is perhaps TRBD1 (5 bases). The V gene lost 4 bases and the J gene lost 3 bases, with 10 bases spanning the gap. In germline, CDR1 is MNHEY, CDR2 SVGAGI. This CDR3 is 15 amino acids long. This CDR3 reads CASSFSRVGANVLTF. For the CDR3, the DNA is TGTGCCAGCAGTTTCTCCAGGGTTGGGGCCAACGTCCTGACTTTC.

The J gene is TRBJ2-1, the V gene TRBV20-1; 10 bases map to TRBD2. The CDR3 runs to 15 residues. CDR1 DFQATT and CDR2 SNEGSKA come from the germline V gene (reference sequence). Losses at the gene ends were 2 bases for V and 1 base for J; bases not matched to a gene: 2. In DNA, the CDR3 is TGCAGTGCTAGACCACTAGCGGGGTCCTACAATGAGCAGTTCTTC. It specifies CSARPLAGSYNEQFF.

This clonotype came up once. This chain links TRBV5-1 with TRBJ2-1; 9 bases line up with TRBD1. Germline CDR1 reads SGHRS; CDR2 reads YFSETQ. V was clipped by 6 bases and J by 10 bases; unmatched bases: 14. The CDR3 totals 15 residues. DNA of the CDR3: TGCGCCAGCAAGCCTGGGACAGGGTCAACCTACGAGCAGTTCTTC. This translates into CASKPGTGSTYEQFF.

This clonotype was seen only a few times. The chain carries TRBV24-1 and TRBJ1-5; tentative D call: TRBD1 (5 bases). CDR3 length: 15 residues. V lost 5 bases to trimming and J lost 8 bases, with 18 bases between them. Germline lookup yields CDR1 KGHDR and CDR2 SFDVKD. CDR3 residues: CATSVPGAAPEPQHF. CDR3 DNA sequence: TGTGCCACCAGTGTCCCCGGGGCGGCTCCGGAGCCCCAGCATTTT.

The rearrangement uses TRBV20-1 and TRBJ2-7; D unclear. The ends were cut back, 1 base at V and 5 bases at J, with 12 bases in the middle. The CDR3 length is 13 residues. Germline CDR1 is DFQATT and CDR2 is SNEGSKA (reference sequence). The DNA for the CDR3 is TGCAGTGCTAGAGGGACCCCCGTTGACGAGCAGTACTTC. This translates into CSARGTPVDEQYF.

This chain joins TRBV29-1 and TRBJ1-1, with D unresolved. With 4 bases removed from V and 0 bases from J, the gap between germline ends came to 9 bases. Per the germline V gene, CDR1 is SQVTM and CDR2 is ANQGSEA. This CDR3 comprises 13 residues. The chain's CDR3 is CSVVPRMNTEAFF. CDR3 DNA sequence: TGCAGCGTTGTACCCAGGATGAACACTGAAGCTTTCTTT.